This is a list of T cell receptor beta chains from one sample in a study of human versus mouse CDR3 diversity and MHC coevolution. The assay was immunoSEQ multiplex PCR, and TCRdb's table has in-frame clones only and misses some. Among just under 60,000 clones, roughly 93% were seen once, and the ten largest hold 15% to 20%. Sequenced: naive CD4+ T cells from blood. These receptors all come from a person between 60 and 69 years old in good health. Both conserved end residues are part of each CDR3. D genes are given only for firm matches. Size tells how often a clone was seen (once, few, many) or the class of an expanded clone, and some rows leave it out.

J: TRBJ2-5
V: TRBV6-6
D: TRBD1
size: NA
CDR3: CASSYSNRGQETQYF
DNA: TGTGCCAGCAGTTACTCGAACAGGGGCCAAGAGACCCAGTACTTC

J: TRBJ1-1
V: TRBV29-1
D: TRBD1
size: NA
CDR3: CSGHRTGDTEAFF
DNA: TGCAGCGGGCACAGGACAGGGGATACTGAAGCTTTCTTT

J: TRBJ2-4
V: TRBV2
D: NA
size: NA
CDR3: CASTEDLAKNIQYF
DNA: TGTGCCAGCACGGAGGATCTAGCCAAAAACATTCAGTACTTC

J: TRBJ2-2
V: TRBV5-4
D: TRBD2
size: NA
CDR3: CASSLAAGASTGELFF
DNA: TGTGCCAGCAGCTTGGCAGCGGGAGCCAGCACCGGGGAGCTGTTTTTT

J: TRBJ2-3
V: TRBV29-1
D: TRBD1
size: NA
CDR3: CSASTPGRTGRRARTDTQYF
DNA: TGCAGCGCTTCCACGCCCGGCAGGACAGGGAGGAGGGCACGTACAGATACGCAGTATTTT

J: TRBJ2-1
V: TRBV5-1
D: TRBD1
size: NA
CDR3: CASSLLGQGNYNEQFF
DNA: TGCGCCAGCAGCTTGCTGGGACAGGGAAACTACAATGAGCAGTTCTTC

J: TRBJ2-2
V: TRBV18
D: NA
size: NA
CDR3: CASSPGLDGTGELFF
DNA: TGTGCCAGCTCACCGGGGCTAGACGGGACCGGGGAGCTGTTTTTT

J: TRBJ2-7
V: TRBV5-1
D: TRBD1
size: NA
CDR3: CASSLGHLIRDRPYEQYF
DNA: TGCGCCAGCAGCTTGGGGCATCTTATCCGGGACAGGCCGTACGAGCAGTACTTC

J: TRBJ1-1
V: TRBV29-1
D: NA
size: once
CDR3: CSARVGGDTEAFF
DNA: TGCAGCGCCCGGGTCGGGGGGGACACTGAAGCTTTCTTT

J: TRBJ2-7
V: TRBV11-2
D: NA
size: NA
CDR3: CASSLGAYEQYF
DNA: TGTGCCAGCAGCTTAGGGGCCTACGAGCAGTACTTC

J: TRBJ1-4
V: TRBV18
D: NA
size: NA
CDR3: CASSENENEKLFF
DNA: TGTGCCAGCTCAGAAAACGAGAATGAAAAACTGTTTTTT

J: TRBJ1-2
V: TRBV9
D: TRBD1
size: NA
CDR3: CASSVVGDRGLQGYTF
DNA: TGTGCCAGCAGCGTAGTGGGTGACAGGGGGCTCCAGGGCTACACCTTC

J: TRBJ2-4
V: TRBV2
D: NA
size: NA
CDR3: CASKRTDRAKNIQYF
DNA: TGTGCCAGCAAAAGAACTGACAGGGCCAAAAACATTCAGTACTTC

J: TRBJ1-4
V: TRBV5-1
D: NA
size: NA
CDR3: CASSLGQLSATNEKLFF
DNA: TGCGCCAGCAGCTTGGGACAGTTGAGTGCAACTAATGAAAAACTGTTTTTT

J: TRBJ2-2
V: TRBV19
D: TRBD1
size: NA
CDR3: CASSIDGDRGFGELFF
DNA: TGTGCCAGTAGTATAGATGGGGACAGGGGTTTCGGGGAGCTGTTTTTT